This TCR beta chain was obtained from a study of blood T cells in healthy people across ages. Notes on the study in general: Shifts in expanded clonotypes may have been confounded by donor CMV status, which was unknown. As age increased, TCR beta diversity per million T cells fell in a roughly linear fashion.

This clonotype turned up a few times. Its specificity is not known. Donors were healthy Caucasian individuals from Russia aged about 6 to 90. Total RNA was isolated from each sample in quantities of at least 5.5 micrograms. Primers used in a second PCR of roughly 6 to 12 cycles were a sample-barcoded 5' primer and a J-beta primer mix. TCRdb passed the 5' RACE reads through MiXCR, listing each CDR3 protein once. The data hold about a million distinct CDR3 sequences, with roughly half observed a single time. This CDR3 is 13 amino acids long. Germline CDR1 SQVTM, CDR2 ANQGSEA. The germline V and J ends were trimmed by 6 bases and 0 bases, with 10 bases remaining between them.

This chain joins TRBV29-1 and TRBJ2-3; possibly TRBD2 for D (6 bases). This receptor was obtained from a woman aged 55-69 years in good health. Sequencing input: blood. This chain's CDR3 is CSVFGRSTDTQYF. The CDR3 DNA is TGCAGCGTATTCGGGAGAAGCACAGATACGCAGTATTTT.